These 6 T cell receptor beta chains came from one sample sequenced in a study of cytomegalovirus exposure and HLA in healthy donors (dated by TCRdb to the late 2010s). Libraries were made using the immunoSEQ multiplex PCR assay. The multiplex PCR relied on a mix of 60 forward primers for TCR Vbeta segments and 13 reverse primers for TCR Jbeta segments. The clones in this table, taken by TCRdb from immuneACCESS, are in-frame only. Not every clone is retained; where verified, under half of the shortfall comes from an unresolved V gene, and the cause of the rest is unknown. The sample table lists about 200,000 clones, roughly 80% of them with a count of one. The top ten constitute approximately 0.39% of the sample. Material for sequencing was PBMCs. The receptor source for this set is a male donor in good health and CMV-seropositive.

On this clone: No conserved phenylalanine or tryptophan is present at the end of the CDR3, so a read error is the likely explanation. The chain carries TRBV29-1 and TRBJ1-6; TRBD1 might be the D (5 bases). Per germline, CDR1 SQVTM and CDR2 ANQGSEA. This CDR3 spans 13 amino acids. V was clipped by 7 bases and J by 7 bases, with 14 bases between them. The DNA for the CDR3 is TGCAGCGGCGGGCGGGGCGGGAATTCACCCCTCCACCTT. Its translation: CSGGRGGNSPLHL.

This clone appeared once. The chain has TRBV27 and TRBJ2-3; 8 bases fit TRBD2. The V and J ends lost 6 bases and 1 base, in that order; junction bases with no gene match: 9. The germline V gene encodes CDR1 MNHEY and CDR2 SMNVEV (reference sequence). The CDR3 consists of 16 residues. The CDR3 here is CASRHDLAGRTDTQYF. The CDR3 DNA follows: TGTGCCAGCAGACACGATCTAGCGGGCCGCACAGATACGCAGTATTTT.

The genes are TRBV7-9 and TRBJ1-1, with a weak D call TRBD1 (6 bases). Germline CDR1 is SEHNR and CDR2 is FQNEAQ (reference sequence). The CDR3 totals 15 residues. Trimming left V 0 bases short and J 6 bases short, with 14 bases between. CDR3: CASSLATGRRSEAFF. The CDR3, as DNA: TGTGCCAGCAGCTTAGCAACAGGGAGAAGGTCTGAAGCTTTCTTT. Complete variable domain (other parts from reference TRBV7-9 and TRBJ1-1): DTGVSQNPRHKITKRGQNVTFRCDPISEHNRLYWYRQTLGQGPEFLTYFQNEAQLEKSRLLSDRFSAERPKGSFSTLEIQRTEQGDSAMYLCASSLATGRRSEAFFGQGTRLTVV.

Points on this clone: At one end the junction does not follow the germline gene, possibly because of a read error. The gene calls are TRBV7-9 and TRBJ1-5; D is uncertain. The CDR3 spans 12 residues. The V gene's germline CDR1 is SEHNR and CDR2 FQNEAQ (reference sequence). In DNA, the CDR3 is TGTTCCAGCAGCTCACTAGATCAGCCCCAGCATTTT. Its protein product is CSSSSLDQPQHF. The full variable domain, rest sourced from reference TRBV7-9 and TRBJ1-5, is DTGVSQNPRHKITKRGQNVTFRCDPISEHNRLYWYRQTLGQGPEFLTYFQNEAQLEKSRLLSDRFSAERPKGSFSTLEIQRTEQGDSAMYLCSSSSLDQPQHFGDGTRLSIL.

This sequence joins TRBV2 and TRBJ2-7; a weak D match, TRBD1 (6 bases). This CDR3 is built from 14 residues. CDR1 is SNHLY, CDR2 FYNNEI, per germline. Trimming cost V 3 bases and J 3 bases, with 12 bases left between them. CDR3 loop: CASSDPGAGYEQYF. CDR3 bases: TGTGCCAGCAGTGACCCAGGGGCGGGCTACGAGCAGTACTTC.

This clone was counted a single time. CDR3 loop: CASSSTEGGWDRQLSTNEKLFF. The DNA of the CDR3 is TGTGCCAGCAGTTCCACCGAAGGGGGGTGGGACAGACAATTATCAACTAATGAAAAACTGTTTTTT. The chain links TRBV27 to TRBJ1-4; 7 bases align to TRBD1. CDR1 and CDR2 from the germline V gene are MNHEY and SMNVEV (reference sequence). This CDR3 contains 22 residues. Trimming took 4 bases from V and 0 from J; bases not matched to a gene: 23.